Shown below are 24 T cell receptor beta chains from a single sample sequenced in a study of T cells in Graves' hyperthyroidism and ophthalmopathy. RNA transcripts served as the template for amplifying TCR beta CDR3 regions. HTBI primers were employed in a first-round RT-PCR of the TCR CDR3. TCRdb passed the multiplex PCR reads through MiXCR, listing each CDR3 protein once. The table shows a few hundred thousand distinct CDR3 sequences, with around a sixth occurring only once. Sequencing was performed on blood. These receptors originate from a woman in her twenties or thirties with Graves' hyperthyroidism.

This rearrangement joins TRBV6-2 or TRBV6-3 to TRBJ2-1, with 16 bases that match TRBD2. Losses at the gene ends were 5 bases for V and 1 base for J; bases not matched to a gene: 14. CDR3 length: 21 residues. Germline CDR1 is MNHEY and CDR2 is SVGEGT. The CDR3 protein is CASSPLSAGLAGGKSYNEQFF. CDR3 coding DNA: TGTGCCAGCAGTCCTCTGTCGGCGGGACTAGCGGGAGGGAAATCCTACAATGAGCAGTTCTTC.

This clonotype was observed many times. The genes are TRBV5-1 and TRBJ1-1, with D perhaps TRBD1 (5 bases). This CDR3 is 15 amino acids long. CDR1 is SGHRS and CDR2 is YFSETQ in the germline V gene. V shed 7 bases and J shed 1 base, with 17 bases lying between them. The DNA for the CDR3 is TGCGCCAGCTCAAATTTTAGGGGAGGGAACACTGAAGCTTTCTTT. Protein sequence: CASSNFRGGNTEAFF.

Comment on this clonotype: This may stem from a read error, because a much larger clone lies one nucleotide away. The gene calls are TRBV27 and TRBJ1-6; D is unresolved. Per germline, CDR1 MNHEY and CDR2 SMNVEV (reference sequence). This CDR3 has 12 amino acids. The CDR3 reads CAGSRPRSPLHF. For the CDR3, the DNA is TGTGCCGGCAGTCGCCCACGTTCACCCCTCCACTTT.

The table lists this clonotype with a few counts. Given a much more abundant clone one base away, this may be a read error. V usage is TRBV3-1 and J usage is TRBJ2-7; 8 bases line up with TRBD2. The CDR3 is 15 residues long. V dropped 4 bases and J dropped 3; count of bases not matched to a gene: 8. Germline lookup yields CDR1 LGHDT and CDR2 YNNKEL (reference sequence). The CDR3 DNA reads TGTGCCAGCAGCCTCTTAGCGGGAACTCTCTACGAGCAGTACTTC. Protein: CASSLLAGTLYEQYF.

There are many counts of this clonotype. V and J are TRBV11-3 and TRBJ2-1; 16 bases line up with TRBD2. The CDR3 extends over 14 amino acids. CDR1 is SGHNT and CDR2 is YENEEA in the germline V gene. Unmatched junction bases numbered 1, after V lost 4 bases and J lost 10 bases. For the CDR3, the DNA is TGTGCCAGCAGCTCGGGACTAGCGGGGGGGGAGCAGTTCTTC. This sequence encodes CASSSGLAGGEQFF.

The J gene is TRBJ1-4, the V gene TRBV27; no clear D gene. Germline CDR1 MNHEY, CDR2 SMNVEV (reference sequence). Trimming left V 5 bases short and J 3 bases short, with 10 bases between. The CDR3 loop spans 14 amino acids. CDR3 DNA: TGTGCCAGCAGTGGCAGAACAGCTAATGAAAAACTGTTTTTT. Translated: CASSGRTANEKLFF.

V gene TRBV6-1 combines with J gene TRBJ2-6; the D gene could be TRBD1 or TRBD2 (5 bases each). Per the germline V gene, CDR1 is MNHNS and CDR2 is SASEGT. With 4 bases removed from V and 4 bases from J, the gap between germline ends came to 20 bases. This CDR3 has 18 amino acids. CDR3 loop: CASSVAVYKGTGANVLTF. CDR3 nucleotide sequence: TGTGCCAGCAGTGTAGCCGTTTATAAAGGGACCGGGGCCAACGTCCTGACTTTC.

This clonotype was detected a few times. The rearrangement links TRBV2 to TRBJ2-7; no firm D call. The CDR3 has 15 residues. Trimming took 6 bases from V and 3 from J, leaving 18 bases between them. The germline V gene has CDR1 SNHLY and CDR2 FYNNEI. This CDR3 is CASSARALVDYEQYF. Written as DNA, the CDR3 is TGTGCCAGCAGCGCCCGGGCCCTAGTGGACTACGAGCAGTACTTC.

The chain joins TRBV5-1 to TRBJ2-3, with TRBD1 as a possible D gene (6 bases). The CDR3 consists of 15 residues. V gave up 4 bases and J gave up 1 base, with 13 bases separating them. Germline V gene lookup returns CDR1 SGHRS and CDR2 YFSETQ. The CDR3 spells CASSLRGPGTDTQYF. The DNA of the CDR3 is TGCGCCAGCAGCCTCAGGGGACCGGGCACAGATACGCAGTATTTT.

The chain combines TRBV11-3 with TRBJ2-1; 12 nucleotides line up with TRBD1. V dropped 1 base and J dropped 9; count of bases not matched to a gene: 4. Germline CDR1 and CDR2: SGHNT and YENEEA. The CDR3 extends over 15 amino acids. CDR3 residues: CASSLVGQGAGEQFF. CDR3 DNA sequence: TGTGCCAGCAGCTTAGTGGGACAGGGGGCAGGTGAGCAGTTCTTC.

This clonotype was recorded at least ten times. The chain links TRBV27 to TRBJ2-3; possible D gene TRBD2, 5 bases. Trimming pared 8 bases from V and 3 bases from J, leaving 9 bases between. The CDR3 has 12 amino acids. Looked up from germline, CDR1 is MNHEY and CDR2 is SMNVEV (reference sequence). The CDR3 coding sequence is TGTGCCAGCCGTACTAGAACAGATACGCAGTATTTT. Its protein is CASRTRTDTQYF.

About this clonotype: At one end the junction does not follow the germline gene, possibly because of a read error. J is TRBJ2-2 and V is TRBV18, with D perhaps TRBD1 or TRBD2 (6 bases each). Germline V gene sequence: CDR1 KGHSH, CDR2 LQKENI. The CDR3 has 13 residues. The CDR3 loop is CASSATGTGGLFF. Here the CDR3 DNA reads TGTGCCAGCTCAGCCACAGGGACCGGGGGGCTGTTTTTT.

This clonotype was recorded many times. V is TRBV27 and J is TRBJ1-2; TRBD1 is a possible D gene (6 bases). Trimming shortened V by 6 bases and J by 1 base, and 12 bases separated the two germline ends. The CDR3 is made up of 14 amino acids. The germline V gene encodes CDR1 MNHEY and CDR2 SMNVEV (reference sequence). CDR3 in amino acids: CASRLVGGNYGYTF. The CDR3 region has the DNA TGTGCCAGCAGACTAGTAGGGGGTAACTATGGCTACACCTTC.

This chain connects TRBV24-1 to TRBJ1-3; 10 bases fit TRBD1. The CDR3 runs 16 residues. V gave up 5 bases and J gave up 4 bases; unmatched junction bases: 7. Germline values: CDR1 KGHDR, CDR2 SFDVKD. This CDR3 is CATSGGTGAFGNTIYF. CDR3 nucleotide sequence: TGTGCCACCAGTGGAGGGACAGGGGCCTTCGGAAACACCATATATTTT.

Of note for this clonotype: A much larger clone sits a single nucleotide away, making a read error possible. The chain joins TRBV28 to TRBJ2-7; perhaps D is TRBD1 or TRBD2 (5 bases each). The DNA end is a closer match to TRBJ2-1, so the J assignment may be wrong. The germline gives CDR1 MDHEN, CDR2 SYDVKM. CDR3 size: 13 residues. CDR3 sequence: CASSRSGPYEQFF. CDR3 in DNA: TGTGCCAGCAGTCGGTCGGGACCCTACGAGCAGTTCTTC.

This clonotype showed up many times. V usage is TRBV12-3 or TRBV12-4 and J usage is TRBJ1-4; 7 bases are shared with TRBD1. Germline trimming cut 8 bases from V and 8 bases from J; bases unmatched to any gene: 11. This CDR3 is 14 amino acids long. This CDR3 is CASGGTVGEEKLFF. The CDR3 DNA reads as TGTGCCAGCGGCGGGACAGTAGGGGAGGAAAAACTGTTTTTT.

This clonotype was recorded at least ten times. The chain joins TRBV6-1 to TRBJ2-7; D unclear. The CDR3 extends over 14 amino acids. With 0 bases removed from V and 3 bases from J, the gap between germline ends came to 9 bases. CDR1 is MNHNS and CDR2 is SASEGT in the germline V gene. CDR3 in DNA: TGTGCCAGCAGTGAAGCGTGGACGGACTACGAGCAGTACTTC. Its translation: CASSEAWTDYEQYF.

This clonotype was seen a few times. The rearrangement uses TRBV20-1 and TRBJ2-2; the D is unclear. Trimming stripped 6 bases from V and 2 bases from J, with 13 bases between. Looked up from germline, CDR1 is DFQATT and CDR2 is SNEGSKA (reference sequence). The CDR3 contains 14 residues. The CDR3 DNA reads TGCAGTGCACCCCCAAGTAGAAACACCGGGGAGCTGTTTTTT. Its translation is CSAPPSRNTGELFF.

The V gene is TRBV7-2, the J gene TRBJ2-2; D not certain. The CDR3 runs to 13 residues. Germline CDR1 reads SGHTA; CDR2 reads FQGNSA. Between the trimmed V and J ends, which lost 4 bases and 7 bases, there was a span of 10 bases. CDR3 sequence (DNA): TGTGCCAGCAGCTCCCGGATGTACGGGGAGCTGTTTTTT. Translating gives CASSSRMYGELFF.

This clonotype was seen only a few times. The chain uses TRBV25-1 and TRBJ1-6; unclear D gene. The CDR3 is 13 residues long. Looked up from germline, CDR1 is MGHDK and CDR2 is SYGVNS. V shed 7 bases and J shed 8 bases, with 12 bases lying between them. The CDR3, as DNA: TGTGCCAGCATGAGCGACGCCTATTCACCCCTCCACTTT. It codes for CASMSDAYSPLHF.

This clonotype was recorded at least ten times. The V call is TRBV20-1, the J call TRBJ1-5; D is perhaps TRBD1 (6 bases). Per the germline V gene, CDR1 is DFQATT and CDR2 is SNEGSKA (reference sequence). The CDR3 length is 13 residues. The V gene lost 6 bases and the J gene lost 6 bases, with 15 bases spanning the gap. The CDR3 DNA follows: TGCAGTGCGCAAGGGGGAGTTGGTCAGCCCCAGCATTTT. Residues: CSAQGGVGQPQHF.

This clonotype was seen repeatedly, ten times or more. The chain carries TRBV27 and TRBJ1-2; 7 bases are shared with TRBD1. V lost 3 bases and J lost 4; bases outside the gene matches: 2. CDR1 is MNHEY, CDR2 SMNVEV, per germline (reference sequence). The CDR3 is 13 amino acids. CDR3 in DNA: TGTGCCAGCAGTTTTCACAGGGGCTATGGCTACACCTTC. It specifies CASSFHRGYGYTF.

At least ten counts were recorded for this clonotype. V usage is TRBV9 and J usage is TRBJ2-3, with 14 bases aligning to TRBD2. The ends lost 4 bases at V and 0 bases at J; junction bases unmatched: 4. Per germline, CDR1 SGDLS and CDR2 YYNGEE. The CDR3 consists of 17 residues. The CDR3 bases are TGTGCCAGCAGCTCTCGGACTAGCGGGAGGAGCACAGATACGCAGTATTTT. It codes for CASSSRTSGRSTDTQYF. The variable domain in full, completed from reference TRBV9 and TRBJ2-3, reads DSGVTQTPKHLITATGQRVTLRCSPRSGDLSVYWYQQSLDQGLQFLIQYYNGEERAKGNILERFSAQQFPDLHSELNLSSLELGDSALYFCASSSRTSGRSTDTQYFGPGTRLTVL.

The chain joins TRBV5-5 to TRBJ2-7, with a possible D match to TRBD1 (5 bases). Looked up from germline, CDR1 is SGHKS and CDR2 is YYEKEE (reference sequence). CDR3 length: 15 amino acids. V gave up 1 base and J gave up 3 bases, with 14 bases separating them. In DNA form, the CDR3 reads TGTGCCAGCAGCTTGTATCCGGACACGATCTACGAGCAGTACTTC. Protein sequence: CASSLYPDTIYEQYF. Variable domain in full (rest from reference TRBV5-5 and TRBJ2-7): DAGVTQSPTHLIKTRGQQVTLRCSPISGHKSVSWYQQVLGQGPQFIFQYYEKEERGRGNFPDRFSARQFPNYSSELNVNALLLGDSALYLCASSLYPDTIYEQYFGPGTRLTVT.